This passage covers 23 T cell receptor beta chains from one sample sequenced in a study of T cells after yellow fever vaccination. One entry per CDR3 protein results from TCRdb running MiXCR on the 5' RACE reads. The sample includes hundreds of thousands of distinct CDR3 sequences, about 3.5% seen only once; the top ten take around 20%. Sequencing was performed on PBMCs, taken on the day of the yellow fever booster vaccination. The origin of the receptors is a man aged 18 to 35 who received the YFV17D yellow fever vaccine.

The table lists this clonotype with a few counts. The CDR3 spells CSAKGSGGNSPLHF. The CDR3, as DNA: TGCAGTGCTAAGGGCTCAGGGGGGAATTCACCCCTCCACTTT. This chain joins TRBV20-1 and TRBJ1-6; TRBD1 matches 7 bases. V shed 4 bases, J shed 7 bases, and the junction held 7 bases outside the gene matches. The CDR3 covers 14 residues. Germline CDR1 is DFQATT and CDR2 is SNEGSKA (reference sequence).

This clonotype was seen ten or more times. The V and J genes are TRBV3-1 and TRBJ1-6; tentative D call: TRBD1 (5 bases). CDR1 LGHDT and CDR2 YNNKEL come from the germline V gene (reference sequence). CDR3 size: 13 residues. Deletions cut 2 bases from V and 7 bases from J, with 6 bases between. The CDR3 loop is CASSQRDNSPLHF. CDR3 DNA: TGTGCCAGCAGCCAAAGGGACAATTCACCCCTCCACTTT.

This clonotype was recorded many times. At one of its ends the junction is not consistent with the germline gene, which may arise from a read error. The chain uses TRBV5-1 and TRBJ2-3; D unclear. The CDR3 consists of 12 residues. Germline CDR1 SGHRS, CDR2 YFSETQ. Here the CDR3 DNA reads TGTGCCAGCAGCCCTGACACAGATACGCAGTATTTT. It translates to CASSPDTDTQYF.

This clonotype was seen many times. J is TRBJ1-6 and V is TRBV27; unclear D gene. Germline CDR1 MNHEY, CDR2 SMNVEV (reference sequence). V lost 5 bases, J lost 8 bases, and 13 bases lay in between. The CDR3 extends over 14 amino acids. In DNA form, the CDR3 reads TGTGCCAGCAGTCTGTTCCTTGGGCATTCACCCCTCCACTTT. Translating it yields CASSLFLGHSPLHF.

Many counts were recorded for this clonotype. CDR3 sequence reads: CASRPSGTGGSYEQYV. CDR3 sequence (DNA): TGTGCCAGCAGACCTTCCGGGACAGGGGGCTCCTACGAGCAGTACGTC. This rearrangement joins TRBV6-5 to TRBJ2-7; 11 bases are shared with TRBD1. Germline assignment: CDR1 MNHEY and CDR2 SVGAGI. V was clipped by 6 bases and J by 0 bases; unmatched bases: 7. The CDR3 has 16 amino acids.

The gene calls are TRBV20-1 and TRBJ1-4; a weak D match, TRBD1 (6 bases). Germline V CDR1 and CDR2: DFQATT, SNEGSKA (reference sequence). With 4 bases removed from V and 8 bases from J, the gap between germline ends came to 14 bases. The CDR3 is made up of 13 amino acids. The CDR3 region is CSAKTGHREKLFF. In DNA, the CDR3 is TGCAGTGCTAAAACAGGGCACAGGGAAAAACTGTTTTTT.

This clonotype has ten or more counts. The chain has TRBV6-5 and TRBJ2-1, with TRBD1 matching 8 bases. This CDR3 spans 15 amino acids. Germline CDR1 reads MNHEY; CDR2 reads SVGAGI. J lost 6 bases, V lost 0 bases, and 4 bases had no gene match. The CDR3 loop is CASSYSTGVGNEQFF. The CDR3 region has the DNA TGTGCCAGCAGTTACTCGACAGGGGTGGGCAATGAGCAGTTCTTC.

This clonotype was seen a handful of times. V gene TRBV6-5 combines with J gene TRBJ2-7; D is undetermined. CDR1 is MNHEY, CDR2 SVGAGI, per germline. The CDR3 runs to 15 residues. The germline V and J ends were trimmed by 0 bases and 1 base, with 10 bases remaining between them. The CDR3 DNA reads as TGTGCCAGCAGTTACTCGTTCGGCCCTTCCTACGAGCAGTACTTC. This gives the protein CASSYSFGPSYEQYF.

This clonotype was seen many times. CDR3 DNA sequence: TGTGCCAGCAGCCAAGGAAGTTGGACTAGCGGGGGACTACTCCAAGAGACCCAGTACTTC. Its translation is CASSQGSWTSGGLLQETQYF. The V gene is TRBV14, the J gene TRBJ2-5; TRBD2 matches at 13 bases. This CDR3 contains 20 residues. The J segment lost 1 base and the V segment lost 1 base, leaving 12 bases of the junction unmatched. The V gene's germline CDR1 is SGHDN and CDR2 FVKESK.

A note on this clonotype: This may be a read error, as it is one base from a much larger clone. This chain joins TRBV5-1 and TRBJ1-4; D is unresolved. CDR3 length: 15 residues. The germline gives CDR1 SGHRS, CDR2 YFSETQ. V was shortened by 0 bases and J by 7 bases, with 13 bases between the two germline ends. This chain's CDR3 is CASSLGVSSAEKLFF. DNA for the CDR3: TGCGCCAGCAGCTTGGGGGTCAGTAGCGCTGAAAAACTGTTTTTT. Looking up the rest from reference TRBV5-1 and TRBJ1-4 gives the full variable domain: KAGVTQTPRYLIKTRGQQVTLSCSPISGHRSVSWYQQTPGQGLQFLFEYFSETQRNKGNFPGRFSGRQFSNSRSEMNVSTLELGDSALYLCASSLGVSSAEKLFFGSGTQLSVL.

Many counts were recorded for this clonotype. The V and J genes are TRBV2 and TRBJ1-4, with D perhaps TRBD1 (5 bases). CDR1 is SNHLY and CDR2 is FYNNEI in the germline V gene. CDR3 length equals 15 residues. Deletions cut 3 bases from V and 4 bases from J, with 12 bases between. The CDR3 loop is CASSEAGPSNEKLFF. CDR3 nucleotides: TGTGCCAGCAGTGAGGCGGGACCGAGTAATGAAAAACTGTTTTTT.

The chain couples TRBV2 to TRBJ2-7; a weak D match, TRBD1 (5 bases). Trimming left V 2 bases short and J 4 bases short, with 12 bases between. Looked up from germline, CDR1 is SNHLY and CDR2 is FYNNEI. This CDR3 is 14 amino acids long. In DNA form, the CDR3 reads TGTGCCAGCAGTGAACAGGGCCCCCTTTACGAGCAGTACGTC. Encoded protein: CASSEQGPLYEQYV.

Only a few counts were recorded for this clonotype. The V and J genes are TRBV3-1 and TRBJ2-7, with D possibly being TRBD1 (5 bases). The germline V and J ends were trimmed by 1 base and 4 bases, with 11 bases remaining between them. Per germline, CDR1 LGHDT and CDR2 YNNKEL (reference sequence). The CDR3 sequence is 14 residues long. This CDR3 reads CASSQGTSPYEQYV. The CDR3 DNA reads as TGTGCCAGCAGCCAAGGGACATCCCCTTACGAGCAGTACGTC.

In its sample, this clonotype was seen many times. The gene calls are TRBV19 and TRBJ2-2, with D perhaps given as TRBD1 or TRBD2 (5 bases each). The V end lost 4 bases, the J end lost 6 bases, and 24 bases lay between the germline ends. CDR3 length: 18 amino acids. Germline CDR1 and CDR2: LNHDA and SQIVND (reference sequence). The CDR3 protein is CASSTRANFQRGPGELFF. CDR3 sequence (DNA): TGTGCCAGTAGTACCCGGGCGAATTTTCAGAGGGGTCCCGGGGAGCTGTTTTTT.

This clonotype turned up a few times. The chain employs TRBV3-1 and TRBJ1-2; 8 nucleotides line up with TRBD1. CDR3 length: 14 amino acids. In germline, CDR1 is LGHDT, CDR2 YNNKEL (reference sequence). The V and J ends lost 4 bases and 9 bases, in that order; junction bases with no gene match: 10. The CDR3 DNA sequence: TGTGCCAGCAGCCCGGGACAGGAGCGACTAAGCTACACCTTC. This translates into CASSPGQERLSYTF.

A few counts support this clonotype. This chain's CDR3 is CASSLAGTGTRGYTF. CDR3 DNA sequence: TGTGCCAGCAGCTTAGCTGGGACAGGGACTCGTGGCTACACCTTC. V and J are TRBV11-2 and TRBJ1-2; 9 bases are shared with TRBD1. CDR1 is SGHAT and CDR2 is FQNNGV in the germline V gene. This CDR3 has 15 amino acids. Losses at the gene ends were 1 base for V and 7 bases for J; bases not matched to a gene: 7.

In this sample, this clonotype turned up many times. The chain has TRBV5-5 and TRBJ1-6; the match to TRBD1 covers 7 bases. This CDR3 is built from 15 residues. Looked up from germline, CDR1 is SGHKS and CDR2 is YYEKEE (reference sequence). J was trimmed by 7 bases and V by 4 bases; bases with no gene match: 8. Here the CDR3 reads CASSVPGTENSPLHF. The CDR3 bases are TGTGCCAGCAGCGTACCCGGGACAGAGAATTCACCCCTCCACTTT. Full variable domain (missing parts from reference TRBV5-5 and TRBJ1-6): DAGVTQSPTHLIKTRGQQVTLRCSPISGHKSVSWYQQVLGQGPQFIFQYYEKEERGRGNFPDRFSARQFPNYSSELNVNALLLGDSALYLCASSVPGTENSPLHFGNGTRLTVT.

At least ten counts were recorded for this clonotype. The chain recombines TRBV5-6 with TRBJ1-6; tentative D call: TRBD1 (6 bases). Trimming removed 3 bases at V and 9 bases at J, with 19 bases between. CDR3 length: 16 amino acids. Germline values: CDR1 SGHDT, CDR2 YYEEEE. The CDR3 protein is CASSSLLGQFSSPLHF. DNA of the CDR3: TGTGCCAGCAGCTCGCTTCTTGGACAGTTTTCTTCACCCCTCCACTTT.

The genes are TRBV5-1 and TRBJ2-2, with 7 bases fitting TRBD1. V dropped 4 bases and J dropped 6; count of bases not matched to a gene: 6. The CDR3 covers 14 residues. In germline, CDR1 is SGHRS, CDR2 YFSETQ. The CDR3 reads CASSPGTVAGELFF. The DNA of the CDR3 is TGCGCCAGCAGCCCGGGGACAGTCGCCGGGGAGCTGTTTTTT.

This clonotype has ten or more counts. This chain uses TRBV28 with TRBJ2-1; TRBD1 aligns across 9 bases. Trimming cost V 3 bases and J 7 bases; bases outside gene matches: 7. The CDR3 contains 15 residues. Per the germline V gene, CDR1 is MDHEN and CDR2 is SYDVKM. CDR3 nucleotides: TGTGCCAGCAGTTTCCTAGGACAGGGGTGGAATGAGCAGTTCTTC. Amino acid sequence: CASSFLGQGWNEQFF.

In this sample, this clonotype turned up many times. The chain recombines TRBV5-5 with TRBJ2-1; D remains ambiguous. The CDR3 runs 15 residues. CDR1 and CDR2 from the germline V gene are SGHKS and YYEKEE (reference sequence). Deletions cut 7 bases from V and 3 bases from J, with 17 bases between. The CDR3, as DNA: TGTGCCAGCGCGCGAACCAGCGCCAACTACAATGAGCAGTTCTTC. Amino acid sequence: CASARTSANYNEQFF.

The chain couples TRBV5-1 to TRBJ2-5; D may be TRBD2 (6 bases). CDR1 and CDR2 from the germline V gene are SGHRS and YFSETQ. This CDR3 is 15 amino acids long. V lost 1 base to trimming and J lost 2 bases, with 12 bases between them. CDR3 sequence (DNA): TGCGCCAGCAGCTTGACAGATGGGGGGCAAGAGACCCAGTACTTC. It codes for CASSLTDGGQETQYF.

The chain is built from TRBV4-3 and TRBJ2-2; D remains ambiguous. Trimming pared 0 bases from V and 8 bases from J, leaving 10 bases between. This CDR3 region has 14 residues. Germline V lookup: CDR1 LGHNA, CDR2 YSLEER. CDR3 sequence (DNA): TGCGCCAGCAGCCAAGATTGGAACGGTGGGGAGCTGTTTTTT. It specifies CASSQDWNGGELFF.